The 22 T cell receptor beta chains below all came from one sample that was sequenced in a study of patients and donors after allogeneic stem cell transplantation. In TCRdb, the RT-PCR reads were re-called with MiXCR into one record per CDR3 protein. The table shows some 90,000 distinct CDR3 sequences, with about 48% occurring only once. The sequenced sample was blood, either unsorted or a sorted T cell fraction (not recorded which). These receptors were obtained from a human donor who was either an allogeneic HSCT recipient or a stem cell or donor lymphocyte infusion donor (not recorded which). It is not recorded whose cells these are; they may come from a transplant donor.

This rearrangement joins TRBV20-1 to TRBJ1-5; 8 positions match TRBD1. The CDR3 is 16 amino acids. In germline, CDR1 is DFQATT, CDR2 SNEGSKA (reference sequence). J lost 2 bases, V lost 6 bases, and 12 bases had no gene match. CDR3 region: CSAQDREEWGNQPQHF. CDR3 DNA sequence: TGCAGTGCCCAGGACAGGGAAGAATGGGGCAATCAGCCCCAGCATTTT.

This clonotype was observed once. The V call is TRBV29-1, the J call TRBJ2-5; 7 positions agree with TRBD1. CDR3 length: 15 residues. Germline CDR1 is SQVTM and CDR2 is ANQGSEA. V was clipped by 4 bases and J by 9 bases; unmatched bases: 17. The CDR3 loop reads CSVVRSGQPPKPQYF. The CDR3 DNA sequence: TGCAGCGTTGTTAGATCGGGACAGCCTCCCAAACCCCAGTACTTC.

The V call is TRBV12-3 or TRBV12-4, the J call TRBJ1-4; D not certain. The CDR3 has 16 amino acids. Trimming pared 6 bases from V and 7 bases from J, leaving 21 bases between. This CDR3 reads CASSPTRRSLSEKLFF. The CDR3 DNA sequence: TGTGCCAGCAGCCCGACACGACGGAGCCTTAGTGAAAAACTGTTTTTT.

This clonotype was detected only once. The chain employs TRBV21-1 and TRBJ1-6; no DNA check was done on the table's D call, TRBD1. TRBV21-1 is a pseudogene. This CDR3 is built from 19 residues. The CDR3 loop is CASSNVSRTGTNYNSPLHF. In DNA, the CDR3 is TGTGCCAGCAGCAACGTCTCTCGGACAGGGACAAATTATAATTCACCCCTCCACTTT.

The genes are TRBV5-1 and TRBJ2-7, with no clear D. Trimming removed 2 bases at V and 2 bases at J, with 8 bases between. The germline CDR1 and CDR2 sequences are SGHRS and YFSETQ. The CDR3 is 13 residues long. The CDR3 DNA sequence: TGCGCCAGCAGCTTAGACTCCACCTACGAGCAGTACTTC. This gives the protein CASSLDSTYEQYF.

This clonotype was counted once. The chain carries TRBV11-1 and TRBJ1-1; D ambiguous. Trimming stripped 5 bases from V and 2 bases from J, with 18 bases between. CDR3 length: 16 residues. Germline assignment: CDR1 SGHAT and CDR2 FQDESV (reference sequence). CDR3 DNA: TGTGCCAGCAGCCAAGGGAGGGCAGGACGAAACACTGAAGCTTTCTTT. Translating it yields CASSQGRAGRNTEAFF.

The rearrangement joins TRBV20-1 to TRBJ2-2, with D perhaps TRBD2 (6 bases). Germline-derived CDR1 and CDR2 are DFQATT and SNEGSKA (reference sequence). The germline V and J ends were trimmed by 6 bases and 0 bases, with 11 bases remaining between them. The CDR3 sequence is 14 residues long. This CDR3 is CSAPRDSNTGELFF. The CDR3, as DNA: TGCAGTGCCCCCCGGGACTCGAACACCGGGGAGCTGTTTTTT.

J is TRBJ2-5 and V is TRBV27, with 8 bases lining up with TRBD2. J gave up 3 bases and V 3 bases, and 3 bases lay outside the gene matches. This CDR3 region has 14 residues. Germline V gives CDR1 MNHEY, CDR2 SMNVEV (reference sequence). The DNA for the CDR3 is TGTGCCAGCAGTTTTCTAGCGGGTGAAGAGACCCAGTACTTC. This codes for CASSFLAGEETQYF.

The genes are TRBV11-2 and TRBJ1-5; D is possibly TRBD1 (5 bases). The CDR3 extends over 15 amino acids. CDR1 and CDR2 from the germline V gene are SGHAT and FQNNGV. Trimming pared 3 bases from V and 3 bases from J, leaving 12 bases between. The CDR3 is CASSLVGGPNQPQHF. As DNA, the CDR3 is TGTGCCAGCAGCTTGGTCGGGGGACCCAATCAGCCCCAGCATTTT.

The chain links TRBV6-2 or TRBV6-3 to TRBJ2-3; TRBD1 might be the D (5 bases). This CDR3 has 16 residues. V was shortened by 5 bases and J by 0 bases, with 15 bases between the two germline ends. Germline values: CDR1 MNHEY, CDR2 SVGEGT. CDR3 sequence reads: CASSKGQGRSTDTQYF. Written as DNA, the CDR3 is TGTGCCAGCAGTAAGGGGCAAGGCCGTAGCACAGATACGCAGTATTTT.

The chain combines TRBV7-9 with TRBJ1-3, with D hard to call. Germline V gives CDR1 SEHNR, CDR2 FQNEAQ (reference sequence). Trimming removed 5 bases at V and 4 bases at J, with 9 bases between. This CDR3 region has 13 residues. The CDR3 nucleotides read TGTGCCAGCAGCATGCCGGCCGGAAACACCATATATTTT. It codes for CASSMPAGNTIYF.

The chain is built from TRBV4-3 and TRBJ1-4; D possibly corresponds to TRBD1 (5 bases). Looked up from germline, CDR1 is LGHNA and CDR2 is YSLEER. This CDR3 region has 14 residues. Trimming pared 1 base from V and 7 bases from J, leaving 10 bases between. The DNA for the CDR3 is TGCGCCAGCAGCCAAGGCCAGGGAGGTGAAAAACTGTTTTTT. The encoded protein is CASSQGQGGEKLFF.

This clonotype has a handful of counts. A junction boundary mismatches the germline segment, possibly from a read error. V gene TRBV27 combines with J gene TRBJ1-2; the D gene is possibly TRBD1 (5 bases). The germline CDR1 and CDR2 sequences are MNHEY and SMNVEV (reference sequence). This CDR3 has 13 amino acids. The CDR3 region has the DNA TGTGCCAGCAGTCTCCGCCTCGGGGGGAGTAGGGCCTTC. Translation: CASSLRLGGSRAF.

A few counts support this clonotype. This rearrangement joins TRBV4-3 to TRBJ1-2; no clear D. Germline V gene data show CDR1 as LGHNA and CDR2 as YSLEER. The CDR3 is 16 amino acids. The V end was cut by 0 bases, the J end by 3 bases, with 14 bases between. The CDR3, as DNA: TGCGCCAGCAGCCAAGATTCGGGAGGACGGGACTATGGCTACACCTTC. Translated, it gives CASSQDSGGRDYGYTF.

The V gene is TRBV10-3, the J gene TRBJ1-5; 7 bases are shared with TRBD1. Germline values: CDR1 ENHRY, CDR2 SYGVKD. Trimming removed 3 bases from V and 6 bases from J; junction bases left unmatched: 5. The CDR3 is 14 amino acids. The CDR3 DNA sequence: TGTGCCATCAGTGATCTCAGGGGGAGTCAGCCCCAGCATTTT. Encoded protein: CAISDLRGSQPQHF.

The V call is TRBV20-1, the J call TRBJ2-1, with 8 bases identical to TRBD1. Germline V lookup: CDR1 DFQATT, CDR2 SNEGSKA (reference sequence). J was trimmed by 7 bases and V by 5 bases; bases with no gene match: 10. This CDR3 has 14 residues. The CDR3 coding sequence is TGCAGTGCTTCATCGGACAGGGAGAGGAATGAGCAGTTCTTC. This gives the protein CSASSDRERNEQFF.

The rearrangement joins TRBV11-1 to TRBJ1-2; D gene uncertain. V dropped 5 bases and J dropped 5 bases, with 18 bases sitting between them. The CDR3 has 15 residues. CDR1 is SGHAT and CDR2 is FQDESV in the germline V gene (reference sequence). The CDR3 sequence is CASSPGLAETYGYTF. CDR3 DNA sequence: TGTGCCAGCAGCCCCGGACTCGCGGAGACTTATGGCTACACCTTC.

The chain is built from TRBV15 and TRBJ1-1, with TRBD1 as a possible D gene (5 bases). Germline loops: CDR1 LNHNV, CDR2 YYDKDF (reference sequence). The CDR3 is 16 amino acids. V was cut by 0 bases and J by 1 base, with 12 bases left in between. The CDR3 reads CATSRDLRTTNTEAFF. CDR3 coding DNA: TGTGCCACCAGCAGAGATCTCCGGACAACGAACACTGAAGCTTTCTTT.

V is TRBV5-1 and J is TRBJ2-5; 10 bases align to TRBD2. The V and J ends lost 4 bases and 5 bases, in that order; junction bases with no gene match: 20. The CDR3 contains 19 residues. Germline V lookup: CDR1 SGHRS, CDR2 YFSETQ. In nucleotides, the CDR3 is TGCGCCAGCAGCCACCATGTGATAAGCGGGAGGGCTCGCGGTGAGACCCAGTACTTC. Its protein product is CASSHHVISGRARGETQYF.

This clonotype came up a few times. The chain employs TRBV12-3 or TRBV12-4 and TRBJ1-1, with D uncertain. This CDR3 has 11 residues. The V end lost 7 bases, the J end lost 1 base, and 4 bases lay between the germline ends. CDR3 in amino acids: CASKGNTEAFF. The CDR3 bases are TGTGCCAGCAAAGGGAACACTGAAGCTTTCTTT.

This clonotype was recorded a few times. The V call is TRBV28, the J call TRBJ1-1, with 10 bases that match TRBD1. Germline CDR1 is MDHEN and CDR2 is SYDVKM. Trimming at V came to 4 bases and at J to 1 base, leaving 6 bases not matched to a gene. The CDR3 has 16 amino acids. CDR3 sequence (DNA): TGTGCCAGCAGTTCACTCGGACAGGGGGAGAACACTGAAGCTTTCTTT. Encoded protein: CASSSLGQGENTEAFF.

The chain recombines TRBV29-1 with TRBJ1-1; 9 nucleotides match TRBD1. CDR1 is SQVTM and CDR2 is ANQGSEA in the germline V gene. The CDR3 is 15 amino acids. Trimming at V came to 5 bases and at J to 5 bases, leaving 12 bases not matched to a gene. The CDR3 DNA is TGCAGCGTTAGGGGAACAGGGGGCCGAGATACTGAAGCTTTCTTT. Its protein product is CSVRGTGGRDTEAFF.